These T cell receptor beta chains were read from a single sample in a study of CD4 T cells in relation to SARS-CoV-2 and coronaviruses. Generated by immunoSEQ multiplex PCR, the TCRdb table keeps only in-frame clones and is missing some. The sample shows around 37,000 clones, roughly 85% of them seen only once. Sequencing was carried out using memory CD4+ T cells from PBMCs. These receptors all stem from an adult with COVID-19. Each CDR3 is given with its conserved first and last residue. The order of the fields is clone size, D gene, V gene, J gene, CDR3 protein, CDR3 DNA. A D gene is named only where the DNA matches it firmly. Some rows have no size entry. The others give once, few or many, or a class for an expanded clone.

-	TRBD1	TRBV28	TRBJ1-2	CASRLDRVDGYTF	TGTGCCAGCAGGTTAGACAGGGTCGATGGCTACACCTTC
-	TRBD2	TRBV7-8	TRBJ2-5	CASSLVGGRETQYF	TGTGCCAGCAGCTTAGTTGGCGGGAGAGAGACCCAGTACTTC
-	-	TRBV19	TRBJ2-7	CASSIASEQYF	TGTGCCAGTAGTATAGCCTCCGAGCAGTACTTC
-	-	TRBV7-2	TRBJ1-5	CASSPDVSRSNQPQHF	TGTGCCAGCAGCCCGGACGTATCTCGTAGCAATCAGCCCCAGCATTTT
-	TRBD2	TRBV5-4	TRBJ2-5	CASSTQGLAGVRGETQYF	TGTGCCAGCAGCACCCAGGGACTAGCGGGAGTTCGTGGAGAGACCCAGTACTTC
-	TRBD2	TRBV2	TRBJ2-1	CASIGTSGRPIDNEQFF	TGTGCCAGCATCGGGACTAGCGGGAGGCCGATCGACAATGAGCAGTTCTTC
-	-	TRBV5-1	TRBJ2-7	CASSPLLGSYEQYF	TGCGCCAGCAGCCCGTTGCTGGGTTCCTACGAGCAGTACTTC
-	-	TRBV4-1	TRBJ2-5	CASSRGPRETQYF	TGCGCCAGCAGCCGAGGGCCCCGGGAGACCCAGTACTTC
-	TRBD1	TRBV2	TRBJ1-5	CASSLDRNYQPQHF	TGTGCCAGCAGCTTGGACAGGAACTATCAGCCCCAGCATTTT
-	-	TRBV28	TRBJ2-7	CASSLGLTSGSYEQYF	TGTGCCAGCAGTTTAGGGCTGACCTCGGGCTCCTACGAGCAGTACTTC
-	-	TRBV27	TRBJ1-4	CASGSSGSEKLFF	TGTGCCAGTGGGTCGTCCGGCAGTGAAAAACTGTTTTTT
once	TRBD1	TRBV28	TRBJ2-7	CASRRDRGSYEQYF	TGTGCCAGCAGGAGGGACAGGGGGTCCTACGAGCAGTACTTC
-	TRBD1	TRBV27	TRBJ2-5	CASSFLGQGGETQYF	TGTGCCAGCAGTTTCTTGGGACAGGGTGGAGAGACCCAGTACTTC
-	-	TRBV2	TRBJ2-7	CASDLTRVSYEQYF	TGTGCCAGCGACCTGACTAGGGTCTCCTACGAGCAGTACTTC
-	-	TRBV7-2	TRBJ1-2	CASTQSGAYGYTF	TGTGCCAGCACCCAATCTGGCGCCTATGGCTACACCTTC